Described below is a single TCR beta chain sequence and its context. The antigen it recognizes is unknown. No base quality values were provided; no much bigger clone lies one nucleotide off. The data stem from a study of blood T cell repertoires in COVID-19 (dated by TCRdb to 2018 to 2021). General notes on the study: The collaborator samples originated in the United States, Italy and Spain and spanned the acute and convalescent phases of COVID-19. The material from the prospective study consisted of cDNA or gDNA derived from T cells, B-cell-depleted T cells, or PBMCs. The dataset comprised deeply sampled blood TCRbeta repertoires from subjects exposed to, actively infected with, or recovered from COVID-19. The repertoires were released in a freely available public database intended as a resource for research on the immune response to SARS-CoV-2. Samples were obtained from the ongoing ImmuneRACE study (first 160 participants) and from some 1,300 subjects provided by 6 global collaborators. The sample metadata nearly always contained a de-identified subject ID, COVID-19 status, age in years and sex. HLA class I and class II types, where available, came from metadata supplied by the sample provider rather than from assay-based typing.

The immunoSEQ Assay, a bias-controlled multiplex PCR, was used to amplify TCRbeta CDR3 regions from genomic DNA. Per the original workflow: The number of nucleated cells in each sample was estimated from the amplification of reference gene primers within the assay. Sequence reads were collapsed and filtered to measure the absolute abundance of every unique TCRbeta CDR3 rearrangement. For each sample, productive Simpson clonality was calculated as the square root of Simpson's diversity index across productive rearrangements. Drawn from immuneACCESS, this table holds only the in-frame rearrangements with V and J called that TCRdb kept. Clones are partly lost; checked studies trace under half to an unresolved V gene and leave the rest unexplained. V and J calls and clone size come straight from that table; D and trimming were deduced from the DNA. The sample table shows some 100,000 clones, and roughly 92% are seen once. 6.3% of the sample rests with the top ten.

The research as a whole found: The quantity of clinical and demographic metadata differed by source and by participant and was supplied without curation.

Whole blood was collected in K2EDTA tubes by collaborating institutions according to the institutions' own protocols. For TCRbeta analysis, collaborators shipped samples in one of three forms: frozen whole blood, isolated PBMCs, or DNA extracted from either of those sample types. CDR1 and CDR2 (SGHTA, FQGNSA) derive from the germline V gene. The CDR3, cysteine through phenylalanine, is 14 amino acids long. Of all the DNA, just the CDR3 is kept, 42 bases in frame from base 1. A distance of 5 bases separates the germline ends of V and J, which lose 2 bases and 3 bases respectively. The sequence links TRBV7-2 to TRBJ2-6; the D gene is not confidently resolved. This sequence originates from an older woman with active COVID-19. Sequenced input: peripheral blood. The CDR3 loop reads CASSLNHGANVLTF. The DNA sequence is given as TGTGCCAGCAGCTTAAATCATGGGGCCAACGTCCTGACTTTC.